A selection of T cell receptor beta chains follows, all from one sample in a study of cytomegalovirus exposure and HLA in healthy donors. Libraries were prepared by immunoSEQ multiplex PCR; TCRdb keeps only in-frame clonotypes and omits some of them. The sample gives around 200,000 clones, 79% of which show up once; approximately 4.4% is in the top ten. Input material: PBMCs. The receptors were sampled from a woman aged 30 to 39 in good health and CMV-seropositive. The CDR3 runs from the conserved cysteine through the conserved F or W.

v_call	j_call	cdr3_aa
TRBV7-8	TRBJ2-4	CASSLGYGGASAKNIQYF
TRBV6-6	TRBJ2-3	CASSGGRDTQYF
TRBV7-9	TRBJ2-7	CASSHDRYLYEQYF
TRBV7-9	TRBJ1-2	CASSLVAGGNYGYTF
TRBV6-5	TRBJ1-2	CASSYSPWDSALGYTF
TRBV4-2	TRBJ2-7	CASSQDIAGSSYEQYF
TRBV5-6	TRBJ1-2	CASSLFWGINYGYTF
TRBV7-2	TRBJ2-7	CASSLTSGPTYEQYF
TRBV7-8	TRBJ1-4	CASSSPKRSEKLFF
TRBV19	TRBJ2-7	CASSQSTGGSYEQYF
TRBV5-3	TRBJ2-3	CARSHTLTSGSTDTQYF
TRBV6-5	TRBJ2-2	CASSYYREGTGELFF
TRBV5-8	TRBJ2-1	CASSFPTSGSSNEQFF
TRBV6-1	TRBJ2-7	CASSGTPEDYEQYF
TRBV7-9	TRBJ2-7	CASSVTPSGSSYEQYF
TRBV28	TRBJ2-1	CALGDASAPYNEQFF
TRBV12-5	TRBJ1-2	CASGLVMGAARPNYGYTF
TRBV19	TRBJ2-7	CASSMTLASYEQYF
TRBV19	TRBJ1-1	CASSIDQTGAVNTEAFF
TRBV5-6	TRBJ1-5	CASSFMSGVPDQPQHF
TRBV11-2	TRBJ2-5	CASSSLPGGQETQYF
TRBV5-6	TRBJ1-1	CASSFMARGHTEAFF
TRBV7-2	TRBJ1-5	CASSLRGNQPQHF
TRBV11-3	TRBJ2-5	CASSEDSFQETQYF
TRBV9	TRBJ2-1	CASSAPRDSAYNEQFF
TRBV6-5	TRBJ1-1	CASTLTGGTEAFF
TRBV11-2	TRBJ2-7	CASSFYGTSGKYEQYF
TRBV5-6	TRBJ1-1	CASSLVSAGLNTEAFF
TRBV11-2	TRBJ1-1	CASSSVRGQGEAFF
TRBV6-5	TRBJ2-3	CASSPGVADTQYF
TRBV30	TRBJ1-4	CAWSEQSSGKLFF
TRBV4-3	TRBJ1-1	CASSQERRGSDEAFF
TRBV25-1	TRBJ2-2	CASSLDRVDTGELFF
TRBV11-2	TRBJ2-5	CASSPLTGGLETQYF
TRBV11-2	TRBJ1-3	CASSSPAGAKGNTIYF
TRBV29-1	TRBJ2-5	CSVPYQGTYQETQYF
TRBV27	TRBJ2-3	CASSWAGGLRDTQYF
TRBV4-2	TRBJ1-2	CASSLTGLGYTF
TRBV4-1	TRBJ2-1	CASSQGLAGPYNEQFF
TRBV10-3	TRBJ2-5	CAISERGTGEETQYF
TRBV27	TRBJ1-2	CASSPRQGPRTF
TRBV5-6	TRBJ2-7	CASSVGTALLYSYEQYF
TRBV5-1	TRBJ1-1	CASSFSGINTEAFF
TRBV5-1	TRBJ1-2	CASSLANRDRDGYTF
TRBV4-1	TRBJ1-1	CASRARGRRTEAFF
TRBV7-2	TRBJ1-3	CASSLGGGGNTIYF
TRBV7-2	TRBJ2-7	CASSLDRGGGAGEQYF
TRBV4-1	TRBJ1-1	CASSLELGTVEAFF
TRBV7-9	TRBJ2-7	CASSLGSGNSYEQYF
TRBV29-1	TRBJ1-2	CSVDRGAYGYTF
TRBV7-9	TRBJ1-2	CASSLGTGWIYGYTF
TRBV6-5	TRBJ2-1	CASTRGRQEFF
TRBV9	TRBJ1-4	CASSVGDLSEKLFF
TRBV10-2	TRBJ1-5	CASSESRYGGNQPQHF
TRBV5-1	TRBJ2-5	CASSLTGQGAQETQYF
TRBV9	TRBJ2-7	CASSSTLLAGVDEQYF